This entry concerns a single T cell receptor beta chain. This sample is drawn from a study of cytomegalovirus exposure and HLA in healthy donors. The PCR contained 60 Vbeta and 13 Jbeta primers. Assay: immunoSEQ multiplex PCR; the TCRdb copy retains only in-frame clones and omits some. The sample lists fewer than 200,000 clones, roughly 65% seen once, with around 4.5% in the top ten. Germline CDR1 is SNHLY and CDR2 is FYNNEI. The CDR3 is made up of 12 amino acids. Sequenced material: PBMCs. V is TRBV2 and J is TRBJ2-5; D is unclear. The end of the DNA fits TRBJ2-7 better, so the J call may be wrong. The TCR comes from a woman aged 18-29 years in good health and CMV-seropositive. CDR3: CANTRVSYEQYF. CDR3 bases: TGTGCCAACACACGGGTTTCCTACGAGCAGTACTTC.